This T cell receptor beta chain was sequenced for a study of T cells in Graves' hyperthyroidism and ophthalmopathy. The germline V gene encodes CDR1 MDHEN and CDR2 SYDVKM. Trimming cost V 4 bases and J 8 bases; bases outside gene matches: 11. The CDR3 consists of 15 residues. TCR beta CDR3 regions were amplified from RNA transcripts. HTBI primers were used for first-round RT-PCR of the TCR CDR3. TCRdb re-called the multiplex PCR reads through MiXCR, storing one row per CDR3 protein. The sample shows nearly 250,000 distinct CDR3 sequences, around 17% of them seen only once. V is TRBV28 and J is TRBJ1-5; 7 nucleotides line up with TRBD1. The sequenced material came from blood. This sequence originates from a woman aged 18-29 years with Graves' ophthalmopathy. The CDR3 DNA reads TGTGCCAGCAGTTCTCTCGGGACAGTCCCAAAGCCCCAGCATTTT. It translates to CASSSLGTVPKPQHF.